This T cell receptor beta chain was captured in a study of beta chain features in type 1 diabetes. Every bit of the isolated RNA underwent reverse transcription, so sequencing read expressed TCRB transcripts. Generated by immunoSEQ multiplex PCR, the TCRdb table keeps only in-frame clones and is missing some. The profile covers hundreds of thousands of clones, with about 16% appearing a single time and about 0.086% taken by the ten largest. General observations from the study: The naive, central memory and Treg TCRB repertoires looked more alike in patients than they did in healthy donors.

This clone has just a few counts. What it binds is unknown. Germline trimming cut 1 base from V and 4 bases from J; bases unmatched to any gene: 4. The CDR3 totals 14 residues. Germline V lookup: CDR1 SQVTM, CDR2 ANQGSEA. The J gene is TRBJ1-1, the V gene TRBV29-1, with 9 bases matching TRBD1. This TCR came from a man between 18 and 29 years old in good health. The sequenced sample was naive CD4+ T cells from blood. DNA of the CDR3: TGCAGCGTTGAAGGATCGGACAGGGGCACTGAAGCTTTCTTT. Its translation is CSVEGSDRGTEAFF.